These 17 T cell receptor beta chains were all obtained from the same sample, sequenced in a study of T cells in Graves' hyperthyroidism and ophthalmopathy. Regions amplified from RNA transcripts were the TCR beta CDR3 regions. HTBI primers were employed in a first-round RT-PCR of the TCR CDR3. MiXCR, run by TCRdb on the multiplex PCR reads, gives a single entry per CDR3 protein. The sample lists about 420,000 distinct CDR3 sequences; roughly 14% were seen once. The sample was blood. The receptors were sampled from a woman younger than 30 with Graves' hyperthyroidism.

This chain uses TRBV6-4 with TRBJ2-3, with D perhaps matching TRBD1 (5 bases). The V and J ends lost 4 bases and 2 bases respectively, with 10 bases between them. This CDR3 is built from 14 residues. Germline CDR1 reads MRHNA; CDR2 reads SNTAGT. CDR3 in amino acids: CASSASGHTDTQYF. CDR3 coding DNA: TGTGCCAGCAGTGCCTCCGGACACACAGATACGCAGTATTTT.

The rearrangement links TRBV4-2 to TRBJ2-1; D possibly corresponds to TRBD2 (5 bases). CDR3 length: 14 residues. In germline, CDR1 is LGHNA, CDR2 YNFKEQ. The germline V and J ends were trimmed by 1 base and 8 bases, with 12 bases remaining between them. The DNA of the CDR3 is TGTGCCAGCAGCCAAGGCCGGGAACTGGATGAGCAGTTCTTC. It translates to CASSQGRELDEQFF.

The V and J genes are TRBV24-1 and TRBJ2-2; TRBD1 might be the D (6 bases). The germline gives CDR1 KGHDR, CDR2 SFDVKD. The CDR3 is 13 amino acids. V was shortened by 10 bases and J by 2 bases, with 10 bases between the two germline ends. The DNA for the CDR3 is TGTGCCACGGGACACAGAAACACCGGGGAGCTGTTTTTT. Amino acid sequence: CATGHRNTGELFF.

This clonotype was picked up many times. The rearrangement uses TRBV18 and TRBJ2-5; TRBD1 aligns across 10 bases. V lost 5 bases and J lost 2; bases outside the gene matches: 5. Looked up from germline, CDR1 is KGHSH and CDR2 is LQKENI. The CDR3 sequence is 15 residues long. Here the CDR3 DNA reads TGTGCCAGCTCATTGGACAGGGGGACGCAAGAGACCCAGTACTTC. Its translation: CASSLDRGTQETQYF.

Of note for this clonotype: A much larger clone differs by one base, so this may be a read error. The rearrangement uses TRBV18 and TRBJ2-7, with 7 bases that match TRBD1. V dropped 2 bases and J dropped 4; count of bases not matched to a gene: 5. The CDR3 length is 14 residues. Per germline, CDR1 KGHSH and CDR2 LQKENI. CDR3 residues: CASSPGPDRYEQYF. The CDR3 DNA reads as TGTGCCAGCTCACCAGGACCGGACAGGTACGAGCAGTACTTC.

This clonotype was observed a few times. This chain joins TRBV6-1 and TRBJ2-3; TRBD2 matches 10 bases. The CDR3 has 16 residues. Germline lookup yields CDR1 MNHNS and CDR2 SASEGT. Trimming removed 0 bases from V and 4 bases from J; junction bases left unmatched: 4. CDR3 nucleotide sequence: TGTGCCAGCAGTGAAGCAAGCGGGAGGGGGGCAGATACGCAGTATTTT. Protein product: CASSEASGRGADTQYF.

Remarks on this clonotype: A much larger clone differs by one base, so this may be a read error. V usage is TRBV2 and J usage is TRBJ2-7; unclear D gene. The assigned J gene may be wrong: the sequence end matches TRBJ2-1 better. The CDR3 totals 12 residues. The V gene's germline CDR1 is SNHLY and CDR2 FYNNEI. DNA for the CDR3: TGTGCCAGCAGAATCAGCGCGTACGAGCAGTTCTTC. Protein: CASRISAYEQFF.

The chain employs TRBV4-1 and TRBJ1-2; tentatively, D is TRBD1 (6 bases). The V and J ends lost 1 base and 8 bases respectively, with 20 bases between them. The CDR3 length is 16 residues. CDR1 and CDR2 from the germline V gene are MGHRA and YSYEKL. The CDR3 DNA follows: TGCGCCAGCAGCCAAGTGGGGGGGCCCCCGGTAAGCGGCTACACCTTC. Translating gives CASSQVGGPPVSGYTF.

The chain links TRBV9 to TRBJ1-6, with TRBD1 matching 7 bases. V was clipped by 3 bases and J by 9 bases; unmatched bases: 6. The V gene's germline CDR1 is SGDLS and CDR2 YYNGEE. This CDR3 region has 14 residues. The CDR3 coding sequence is TGTGCCAGCAGCGGGGGACAGACCGGTTCACCCCTCCACTTT. Translated: CASSGGQTGSPLHF.

This clonotype was found a few times. V and J are TRBV20-1 and TRBJ1-4; 12 positions match TRBD1. The V gene's germline CDR1 is DFQATT and CDR2 SNEGSKA (reference sequence). The CDR3 runs to 13 residues. The ends lost 7 bases at V and 8 bases at J; junction bases unmatched: 5. CDR3 bases: TGCAGTGGCTCCGGGACAGGGGGCGAAAAACTGTTTTTT. It translates to CSGSGTGGEKLFF.

The CDR3 sequence: CASSVEGGTEAFF. The DNA for the CDR3 is TGTGCCAGCAGCGTAGAAGGAGGAACTGAAGCTTTCTTT. V is TRBV9 and J is TRBJ1-1, with D unresolved. The CDR3 is 13 amino acids. V lost 0 bases and J 5 bases, leaving 8 bases between the germline ends. Looked up from germline, CDR1 is SGDLS and CDR2 is YYNGEE.

This clonotype was counted at least ten times. The chain links TRBV5-1 to TRBJ2-7; a weak D match, TRBD1 (5 bases). V was clipped by 0 bases and J by 3 bases, with 22 bases between them. The CDR3 contains 18 residues. Germline V gene lookup returns CDR1 SGHRS and CDR2 YFSETQ. The CDR3 nucleotides are TGCGCCAGCAGCTTGGGCCCCACCTCCCTGGGGCAACTCTACGAGCAGTACTTC. Its translation: CASSLGPTSLGQLYEQYF.

This clonotype was recorded many times. The chain is built from TRBV27 and TRBJ1-5; D is perhaps TRBD1 (5 bases). The CDR3 runs 14 residues. Trimming took off 8 bases at V and 0 bases at J, with 11 bases between the two ends. Germline V gene sequence: CDR1 MNHEY, CDR2 SMNVEV (reference sequence). CDR3 coding DNA: TGTGCCAGCCGACGCAGGGATAGCAATCAGCCCCAGCATTTT. Its translation: CASRRRDSNQPQHF.

Note on this clonotype: The junction and the germline gene differ at one end; a read error may be behind it. The CDR3 DNA sequence: TGTGCCAGCAGTTTGGGACCTGGAAACACCATGTATTTT. Translation gives CASSLGPGNTMYF. The gene calls are TRBV12-3 or TRBV12-4 and TRBJ1-3, with a possible D match to TRBD1 (5 bases). The length of the CDR3 is 13 residues.

The table lists this clonotype with many counts. This chain connects TRBV12-3 or TRBV12-4 to TRBJ1-3; a weak D match, TRBD1 (5 bases). Deletions cut 6 bases from V and 9 bases from J, with 21 bases between. The CDR3 loop spans 15 amino acids. In DNA, the CDR3 is TGTGCCAGCAGCCCGGGACTCCCGATTTTGCCCACCATATATTTT. Its protein product is CASSPGLPILPTIYF.

Only a few counts were recorded for this clonotype. The J gene is TRBJ1-5, the V gene TRBV20-1; D gene ambiguous. The V and J ends lost 3 bases and 3 bases respectively, with 12 bases between them. The germline gives CDR1 DFQATT, CDR2 SNEGSKA (reference sequence). The CDR3 spans 14 residues. As DNA, the CDR3 is TGCAGTGCTAGTCAGGAGTTTGCCAATCAGCCCCAGCATTTT. This translates into CSASQEFANQPQHF.

The chain couples TRBV28 to TRBJ2-7; D not certain. V lost 6 bases and J lost 0, with 12 bases in between. Looked up from germline, CDR1 is MDHEN and CDR2 is SYDVKM. This CDR3 has 14 amino acids. The CDR3 region is CASSMGRTSYEQYF. Written as DNA, the CDR3 is TGTGCCAGCAGCATGGGCAGAACCTCCTACGAGCAGTACTTC. Drawing the rest from reference TRBV28 and TRBJ2-7, the complete variable domain is DVKVTQSSRYLVKRTGEKVFLECVQDMDHENMFWYRQDPGLGLRLIYFSYDVKMKEKGDIPEGYSVSREKKERFSLILESASTNQTSMYLCASSMGRTSYEQYFGPGTRLTVT.